This T cell receptor (beta chain) was sequenced during a study of T cells expressing NK-cell markers. One entry per CDR3 protein, without DNA, is what TCRdb gives after re-calling the 5' RACE reads. Its clone listing holds under 200,000 distinct CDR3 sequences. Germline CDR1 and CDR2: LNHDA and SQIVND (reference sequence). The CDR3 is made up of 14 amino acids. This rearrangement joins TRBV19 to TRBJ1-2; lacking DNA, the TRBD1 call made by TCRdb goes unchecked. The TCR was taken from a woman between 18 and 69 years old in good health. Material: blood T cells: a sorted CD56 or NKG2C T cell subset, CD4+ or CD8+ T cells, or bulk PBMC T cells (not recorded which). CDR3 amino acids: CASSRGQTNYGYTF. Based on the CDR3 plus reference TRBV19 and TRBJ1-2, the full variable domain is DGGITQSPKYLFRKEGQNVTLSCEQNLNHDAMYWYRQDPGQGLRLIYYSQIVNDFQKGDIAEGYSVSREKKESFPLTVTSAQKNPTAFYLCASSRGQTNYGYTFGSGTRLTVV.